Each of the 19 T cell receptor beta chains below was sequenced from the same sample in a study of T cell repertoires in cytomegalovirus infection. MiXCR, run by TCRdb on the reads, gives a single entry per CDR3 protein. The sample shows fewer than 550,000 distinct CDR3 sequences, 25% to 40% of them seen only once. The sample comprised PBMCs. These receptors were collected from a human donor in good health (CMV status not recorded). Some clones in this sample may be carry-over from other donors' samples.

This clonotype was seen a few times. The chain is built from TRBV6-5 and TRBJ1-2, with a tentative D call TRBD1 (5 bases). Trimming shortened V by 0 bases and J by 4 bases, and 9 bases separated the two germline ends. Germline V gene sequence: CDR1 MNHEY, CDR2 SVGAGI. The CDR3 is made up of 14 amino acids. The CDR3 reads CASSYSTETYGYTF. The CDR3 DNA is TGTGCCAGCAGTTACTCGACAGAGACCTATGGCTACACCTTC.

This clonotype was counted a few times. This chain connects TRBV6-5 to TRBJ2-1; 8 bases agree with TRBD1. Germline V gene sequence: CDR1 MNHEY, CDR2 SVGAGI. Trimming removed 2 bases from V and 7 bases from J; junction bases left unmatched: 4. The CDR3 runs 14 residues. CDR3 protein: CASSYRTGLNEQFF. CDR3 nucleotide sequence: TGTGCCAGCAGTTACCGGACAGGGTTAAATGAGCAGTTCTTC.

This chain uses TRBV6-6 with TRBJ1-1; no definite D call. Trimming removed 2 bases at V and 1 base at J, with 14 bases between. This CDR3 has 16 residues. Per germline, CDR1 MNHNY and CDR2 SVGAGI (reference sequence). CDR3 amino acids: CASSYGTGRRNTEAFF. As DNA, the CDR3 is TGTGCCAGCAGTTACGGAACCGGACGGAGGAACACTGAAGCTTTCTTT.

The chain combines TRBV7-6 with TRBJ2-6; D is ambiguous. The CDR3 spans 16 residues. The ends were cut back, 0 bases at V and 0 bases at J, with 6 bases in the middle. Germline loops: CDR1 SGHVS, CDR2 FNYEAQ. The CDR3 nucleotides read TGTGCCAGCAGCTTAGCGGTACACTCTGGGGCCAACGTCCTGACTTTC. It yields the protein CASSLAVHSGANVLTF. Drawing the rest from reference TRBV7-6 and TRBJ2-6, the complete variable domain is GAGVSQSPRYKVTKRGQDVALRCDPISGHVSLYWYRQALGQGPEFLTYFNYEAQQDKSGLPNDRFSAERPEGSISTLTIQRTEQRDSAMYRCASSLAVHSGANVLTFGAGSRLTVL.

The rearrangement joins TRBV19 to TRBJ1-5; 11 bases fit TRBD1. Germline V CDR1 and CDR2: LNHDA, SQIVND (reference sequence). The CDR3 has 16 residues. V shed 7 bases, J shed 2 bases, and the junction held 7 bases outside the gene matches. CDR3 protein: CASMGPGQGGNQPQHF. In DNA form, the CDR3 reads TGTGCCAGTATGGGTCCGGGACAGGGGGGCAATCAGCCCCAGCATTTT.

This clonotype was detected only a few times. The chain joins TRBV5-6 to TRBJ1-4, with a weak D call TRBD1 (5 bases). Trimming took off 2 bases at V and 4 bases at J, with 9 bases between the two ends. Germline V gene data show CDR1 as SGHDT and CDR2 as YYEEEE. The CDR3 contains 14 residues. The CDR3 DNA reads TGTGCCAGCAGCTTCGGGGGTTTTAATGAAAAACTGTTTTTT. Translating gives CASSFGGFNEKLFF.

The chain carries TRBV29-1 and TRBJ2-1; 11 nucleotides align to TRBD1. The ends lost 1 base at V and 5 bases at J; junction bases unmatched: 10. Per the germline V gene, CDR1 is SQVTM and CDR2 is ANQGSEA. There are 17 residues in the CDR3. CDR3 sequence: CSVEGGPGQGADNEQFF. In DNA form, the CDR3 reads TGCAGCGTTGAAGGCGGACCCGGACAGGGGGCAGACAATGAGCAGTTCTTC.

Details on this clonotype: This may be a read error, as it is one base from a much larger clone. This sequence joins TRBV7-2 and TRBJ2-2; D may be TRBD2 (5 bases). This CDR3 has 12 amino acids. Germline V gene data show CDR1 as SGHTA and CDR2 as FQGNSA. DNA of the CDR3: TGTGCCAGCAGCTTAAGGACCGGGGTGCTGTTTTTT. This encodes CASSLRTGVLFF.

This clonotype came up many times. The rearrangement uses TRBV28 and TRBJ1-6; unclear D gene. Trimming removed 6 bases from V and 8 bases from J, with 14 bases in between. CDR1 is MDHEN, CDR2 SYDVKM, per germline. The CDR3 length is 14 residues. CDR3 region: CASRPDPGDSPLHF. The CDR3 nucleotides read TGTGCCAGCAGGCCTGACCCGGGCGATTCACCCCTCCACTTT.

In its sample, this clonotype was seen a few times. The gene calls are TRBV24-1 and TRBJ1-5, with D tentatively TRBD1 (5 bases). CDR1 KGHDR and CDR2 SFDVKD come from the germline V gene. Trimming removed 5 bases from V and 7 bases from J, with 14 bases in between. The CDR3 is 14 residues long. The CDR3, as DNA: TGTGCCACCAGTGCGGGACTGCGGGAACAGCCCCAGCATTTT. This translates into CATSAGLREQPQHF.

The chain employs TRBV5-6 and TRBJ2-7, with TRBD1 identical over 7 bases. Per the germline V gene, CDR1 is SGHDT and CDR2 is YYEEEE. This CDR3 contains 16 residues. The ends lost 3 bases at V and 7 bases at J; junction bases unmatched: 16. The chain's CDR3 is CASSSRLQGVLWEQYF. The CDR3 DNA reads TGTGCCAGCAGCTCCCGTCTGCAGGGGGTCCTATGGGAGCAGTACTTC.

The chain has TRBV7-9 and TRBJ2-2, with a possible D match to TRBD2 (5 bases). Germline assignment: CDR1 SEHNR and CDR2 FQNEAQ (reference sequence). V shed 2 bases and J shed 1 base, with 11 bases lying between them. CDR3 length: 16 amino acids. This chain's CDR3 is CASSLLLRENTGELFF. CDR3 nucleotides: TGTGCCAGCAGCTTACTTCTGAGGGAGAACACCGGGGAGCTGTTTTTT.

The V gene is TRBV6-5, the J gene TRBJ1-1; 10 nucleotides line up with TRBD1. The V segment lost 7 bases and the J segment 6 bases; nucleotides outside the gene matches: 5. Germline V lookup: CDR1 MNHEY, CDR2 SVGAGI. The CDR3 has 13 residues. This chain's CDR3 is CASNRQGAAEAFF. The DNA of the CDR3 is TGTGCCAGCAACAGACAGGGGGCCGCTGAAGCTTTCTTT.

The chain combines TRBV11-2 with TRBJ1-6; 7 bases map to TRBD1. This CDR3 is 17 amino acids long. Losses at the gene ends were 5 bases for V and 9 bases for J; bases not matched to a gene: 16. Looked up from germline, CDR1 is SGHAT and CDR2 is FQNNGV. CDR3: CASSRDLADRWGSPLHF. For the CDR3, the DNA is TGTGCCAGCAGCCGGGACCTTGCGGACAGGTGGGGTTCACCCCTCCACTTT.

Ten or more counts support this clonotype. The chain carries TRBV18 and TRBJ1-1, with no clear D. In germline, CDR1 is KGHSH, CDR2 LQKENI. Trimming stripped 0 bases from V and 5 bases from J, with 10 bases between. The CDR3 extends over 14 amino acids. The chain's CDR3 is CASSPPGRSTEAFF. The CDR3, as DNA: TGTGCCAGCTCACCACCAGGGAGGTCGACTGAAGCTTTCTTT.

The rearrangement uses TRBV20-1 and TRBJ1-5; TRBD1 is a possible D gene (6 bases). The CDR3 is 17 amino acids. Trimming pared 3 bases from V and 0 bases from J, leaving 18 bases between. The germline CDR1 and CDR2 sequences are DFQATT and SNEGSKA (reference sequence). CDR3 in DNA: TGCAGTGCTAGTCAAGTCCGGGACATCCTTAGCAATCAGCCCCAGCATTTT. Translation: CSASQVRDILSNQPQHF.

The CDR3 protein is CASGPGSPEYGYTF. CDR3 sequence (DNA): TGTGCCAGCGGACCGGGCAGCCCGGAATATGGCTACACCTTC. The chain links TRBV6-2 or TRBV6-3 to TRBJ1-2; unclear D gene. V lost 8 bases, J lost 5 bases, and 18 bases lay in between. The CDR3 has 14 residues. Germline V gives CDR1 MNHEY, CDR2 SVGEGT.

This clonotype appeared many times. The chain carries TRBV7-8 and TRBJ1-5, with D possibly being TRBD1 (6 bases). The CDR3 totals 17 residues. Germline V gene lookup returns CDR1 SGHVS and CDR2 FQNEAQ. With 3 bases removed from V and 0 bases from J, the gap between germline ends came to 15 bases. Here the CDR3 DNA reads TGTGCCAGCAGCTTCCACCGGGACACGAATAGCAATCAGCCCCAGCATTTT. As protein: CASSFHRDTNSNQPQHF.

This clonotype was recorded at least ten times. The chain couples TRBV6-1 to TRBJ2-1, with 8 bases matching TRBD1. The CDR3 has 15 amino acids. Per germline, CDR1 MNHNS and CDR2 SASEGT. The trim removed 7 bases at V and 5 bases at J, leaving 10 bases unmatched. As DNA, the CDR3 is TGTGCCAGCAAACTGGACAGGGACAGTAACAATGAGCAGTTCTTC. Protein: CASKLDRDSNNEQFF.